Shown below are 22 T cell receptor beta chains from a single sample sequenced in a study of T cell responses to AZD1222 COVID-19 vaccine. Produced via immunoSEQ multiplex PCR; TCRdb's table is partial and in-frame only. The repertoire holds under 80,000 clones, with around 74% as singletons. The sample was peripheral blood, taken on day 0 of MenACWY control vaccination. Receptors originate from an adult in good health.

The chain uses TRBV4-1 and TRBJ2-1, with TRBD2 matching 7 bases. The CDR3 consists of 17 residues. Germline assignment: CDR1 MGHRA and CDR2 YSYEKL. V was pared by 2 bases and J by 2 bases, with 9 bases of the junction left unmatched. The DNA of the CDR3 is TGCGCCAGCAGCCAACTCCCCCGGGGGGATCCCTACAATGAGCAGTTCTTC. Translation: CASSQLPRGDPYNEQFF.

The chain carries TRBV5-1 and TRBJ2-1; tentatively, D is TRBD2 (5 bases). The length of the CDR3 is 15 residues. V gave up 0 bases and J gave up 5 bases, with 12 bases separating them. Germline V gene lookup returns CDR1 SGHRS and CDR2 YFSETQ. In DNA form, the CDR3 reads TGCGCCAGCAGCTTGGACGGGGTGGGGAACAATGAGCAGTTCTTC. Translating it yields CASSLDGVGNNEQFF. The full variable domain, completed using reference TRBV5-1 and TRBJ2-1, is KAGVTQTPRYLIKTRGQQVTLSCSPISGHRSVSWYQQTPGQGLQFLFEYFSETQRNKGNFPGRFSGRQFSNSRSEMNVSTLELGDSALYLCASSLDGVGNNEQFFGPGTRLTVL.

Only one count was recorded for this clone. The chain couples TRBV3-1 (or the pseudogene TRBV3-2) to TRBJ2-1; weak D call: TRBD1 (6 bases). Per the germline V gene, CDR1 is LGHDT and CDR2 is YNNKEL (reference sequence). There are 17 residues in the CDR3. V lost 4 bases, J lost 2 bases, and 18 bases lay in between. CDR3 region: CASSPFDLRGTYNEQFF. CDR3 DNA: TGTGCCAGCAGCCCCTTCGACCTCAGGGGCACCTACAATGAGCAGTTCTTC.

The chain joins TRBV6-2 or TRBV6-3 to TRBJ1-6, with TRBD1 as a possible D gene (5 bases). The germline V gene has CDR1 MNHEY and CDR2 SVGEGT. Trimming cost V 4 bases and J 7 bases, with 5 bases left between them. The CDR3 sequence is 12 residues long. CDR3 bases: TGTGCCAGCAGTTGGGGGAATTCACCCCTCCACTTT. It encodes CASSWGNSPLHF.

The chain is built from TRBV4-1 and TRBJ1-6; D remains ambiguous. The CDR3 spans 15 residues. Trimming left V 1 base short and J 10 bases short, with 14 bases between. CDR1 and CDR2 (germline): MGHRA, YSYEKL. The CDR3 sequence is CASSQVLGVLSPLHF. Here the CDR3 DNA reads TGCGCCAGCAGCCAAGTTCTTGGAGTCCTATCACCCCTCCACTTT.

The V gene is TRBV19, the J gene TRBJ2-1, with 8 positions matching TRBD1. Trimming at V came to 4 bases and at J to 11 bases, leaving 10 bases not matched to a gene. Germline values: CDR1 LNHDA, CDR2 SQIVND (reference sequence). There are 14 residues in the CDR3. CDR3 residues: CASSRQGAVQKQFF. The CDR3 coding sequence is TGTGCCAGTAGTAGGCAGGGGGCGGTTCAGAAGCAGTTCTTC.

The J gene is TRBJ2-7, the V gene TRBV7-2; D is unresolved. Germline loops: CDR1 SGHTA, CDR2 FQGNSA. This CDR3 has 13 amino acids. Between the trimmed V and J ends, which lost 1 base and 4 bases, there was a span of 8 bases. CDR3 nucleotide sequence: TGTGCCAGCAGCTTAGTGGGCCGGTACGAGCAGTACTTC. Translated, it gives CASSLVGRYEQYF.

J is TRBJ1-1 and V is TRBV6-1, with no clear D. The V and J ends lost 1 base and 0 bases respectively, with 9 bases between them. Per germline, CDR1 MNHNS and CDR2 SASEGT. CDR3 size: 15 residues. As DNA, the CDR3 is TGTGCCAGCAGTGAAGACCCACAGATGAACACTGAAGCTTTCTTT. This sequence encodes CASSEDPQMNTEAFF.

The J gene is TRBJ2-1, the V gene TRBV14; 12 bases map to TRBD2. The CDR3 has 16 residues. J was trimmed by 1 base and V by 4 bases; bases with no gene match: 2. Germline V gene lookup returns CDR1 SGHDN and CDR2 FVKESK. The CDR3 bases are TGTGCCAGCAGCCTTGGACTAGCGGGGTCCTACAATGAGCAGTTCTTC. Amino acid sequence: CASSLGLAGSYNEQFF. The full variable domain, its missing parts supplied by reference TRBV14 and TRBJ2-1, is EAGVTQFPSHSVIEKGQTVTLRCDPISGHDNLYWYRRVMGKEIKFLLHFVKESKQDESGMPNNRFLAERTGGTYSTLKVQPAELEDSGVYFCASSLGLAGSYNEQFFGPGTRLTVL.

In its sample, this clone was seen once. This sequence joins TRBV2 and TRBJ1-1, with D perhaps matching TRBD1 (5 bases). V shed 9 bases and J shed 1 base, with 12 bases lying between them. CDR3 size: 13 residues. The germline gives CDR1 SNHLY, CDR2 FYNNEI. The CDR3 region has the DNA TGTGCCAGTCAGGGAACCCCGAACACTGAAGCTTTCTTT. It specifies CASQGTPNTEAFF.

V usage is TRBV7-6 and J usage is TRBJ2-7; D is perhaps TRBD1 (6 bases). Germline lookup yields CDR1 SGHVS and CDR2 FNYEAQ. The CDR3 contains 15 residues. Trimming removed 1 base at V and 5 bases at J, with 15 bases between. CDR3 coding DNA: TGTGCCAGCAGCTTAGAGCAGGGGTTTTTCCACGAGCAGTACTTC. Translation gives CASSLEQGFFHEQYF.

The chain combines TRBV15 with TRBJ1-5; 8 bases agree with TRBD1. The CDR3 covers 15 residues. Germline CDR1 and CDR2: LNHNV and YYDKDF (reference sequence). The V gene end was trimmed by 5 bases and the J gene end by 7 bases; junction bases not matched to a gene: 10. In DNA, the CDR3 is TGTGCCACCAGCGCGGACAGGGTCGGGGCCCAGCCCCAGCATTTT. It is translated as CATSADRVGAQPQHF.

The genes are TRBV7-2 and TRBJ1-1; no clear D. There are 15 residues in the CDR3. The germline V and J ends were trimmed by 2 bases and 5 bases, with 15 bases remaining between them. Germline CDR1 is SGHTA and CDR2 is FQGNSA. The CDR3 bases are TGTGCCAGCAGCTTAATCAGTAGATTTAGTACTGAAGCTTTCTTT. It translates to CASSLISRFSTEAFF.

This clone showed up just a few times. In DNA form, the CDR3 reads TGTGCCAGCAGCTTGGCACAGGCGGAGGAGACCCAGTACTTC. Protein: CASSLAQAEETQYF. The rearrangement joins TRBV5-4 to TRBJ2-5; D is possibly TRBD1 (5 bases). The CDR3 has 14 residues. The germline V and J ends were trimmed by 0 bases and 5 bases, with 11 bases remaining between them. From germline, CDR1 is SGHNT and CDR2 YYREEE (reference sequence).

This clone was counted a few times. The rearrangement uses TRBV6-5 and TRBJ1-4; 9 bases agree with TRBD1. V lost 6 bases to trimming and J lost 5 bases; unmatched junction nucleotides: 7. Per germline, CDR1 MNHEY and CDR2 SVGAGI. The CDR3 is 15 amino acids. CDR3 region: CASRFETGGNEKLFF. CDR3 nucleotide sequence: TGTGCCAGCAGATTTGAGACAGGGGGAAATGAAAAACTGTTTTTT.

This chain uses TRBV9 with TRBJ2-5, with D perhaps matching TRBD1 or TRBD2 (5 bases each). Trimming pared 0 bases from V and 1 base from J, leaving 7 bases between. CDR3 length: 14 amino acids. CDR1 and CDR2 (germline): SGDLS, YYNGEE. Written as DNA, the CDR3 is TGTGCCAGCAGCGTAGCAGGGACCCAAGAGACCCAGTACTTC. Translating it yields CASSVAGTQETQYF. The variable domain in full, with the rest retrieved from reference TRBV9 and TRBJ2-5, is DSGVTQTPKHLITATGQRVTLRCSPRSGDLSVYWYQQSLDQGLQFLIQYYNGEERAKGNILERFSAQQFPDLHSELNLSSLELGDSALYFCASSVAGTQETQYFGPGTRLLVL.

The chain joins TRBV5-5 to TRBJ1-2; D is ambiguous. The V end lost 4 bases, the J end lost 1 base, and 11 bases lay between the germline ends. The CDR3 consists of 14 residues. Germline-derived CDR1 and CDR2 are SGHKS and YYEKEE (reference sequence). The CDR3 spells CASSLGRGNYGYTF. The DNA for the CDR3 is TGTGCCAGCAGCCTTGGACGGGGTAACTATGGCTACACCTTC. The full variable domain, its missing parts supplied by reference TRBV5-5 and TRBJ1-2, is DAGVTQSPTHLIKTRGQQVTLRCSPISGHKSVSWYQQVLGQGPQFIFQYYEKEERGRGNFPDRFSARQFPNYSSELNVNALLLGDSALYLCASSLGRGNYGYTFGSGTRLTVV.

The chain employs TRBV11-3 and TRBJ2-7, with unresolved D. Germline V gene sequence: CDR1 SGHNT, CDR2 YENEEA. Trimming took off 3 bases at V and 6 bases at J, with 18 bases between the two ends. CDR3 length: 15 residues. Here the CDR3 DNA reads TGTGCCAGCAGCTTCAGAGAGGCTAGTTTCTCCGAGCAGTACTTC. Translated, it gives CASSFREASFSEQYF. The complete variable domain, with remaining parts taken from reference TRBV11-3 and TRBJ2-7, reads EAGVVQSPRYKIIEKKQPVAFWCNPISGHNTLYWYLQNLGQGPELLIRYENEEAVDDSQLPKDRFSAERLKGVDSTLKIQPAELGDSAVYLCASSFREASFSEQYFGPGTRLTVT.

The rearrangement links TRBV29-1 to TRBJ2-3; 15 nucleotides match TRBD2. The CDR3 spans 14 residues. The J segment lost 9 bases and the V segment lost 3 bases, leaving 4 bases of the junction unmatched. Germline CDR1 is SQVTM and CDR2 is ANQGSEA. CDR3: CSVEGLAGGWTQYF. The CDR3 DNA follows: TGCAGCGTTGAGGGACTAGCGGGGGGCTGGACGCAGTATTTT.

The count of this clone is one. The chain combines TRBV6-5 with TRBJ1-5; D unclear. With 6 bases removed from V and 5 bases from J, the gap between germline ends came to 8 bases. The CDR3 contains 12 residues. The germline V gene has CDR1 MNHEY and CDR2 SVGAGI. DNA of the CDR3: TGTGCCAGCAGCCACGGGGATCAGCCCCAGCATTTT. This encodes CASSHGDQPQHF.

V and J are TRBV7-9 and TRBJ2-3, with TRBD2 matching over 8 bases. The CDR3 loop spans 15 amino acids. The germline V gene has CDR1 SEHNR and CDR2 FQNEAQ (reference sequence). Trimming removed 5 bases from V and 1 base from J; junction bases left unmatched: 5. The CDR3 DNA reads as TGTGCCAGCAGCCCCGCGGGGGGAGGCACAGATACGCAGTATTTT. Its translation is CASSPAGGGTDTQYF. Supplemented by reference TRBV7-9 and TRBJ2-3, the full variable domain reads DTGVSQNPRHKITKRGQNVTFRCDPISEHNRLYWYRQTLGQGPEFLTYFQNEAQLEKSRLLSDRFSAERPKGSFSTLEIQRTEQGDSAMYLCASSPAGGGTDTQYFGPGTRLTVL.

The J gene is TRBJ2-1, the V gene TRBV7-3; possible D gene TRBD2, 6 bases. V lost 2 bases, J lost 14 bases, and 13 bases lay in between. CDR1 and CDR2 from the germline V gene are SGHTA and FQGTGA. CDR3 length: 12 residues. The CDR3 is CASSLDAGHKFF. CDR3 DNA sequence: TGTGCCAGCAGCTTAGACGCGGGGCATAAGTTCTTC.